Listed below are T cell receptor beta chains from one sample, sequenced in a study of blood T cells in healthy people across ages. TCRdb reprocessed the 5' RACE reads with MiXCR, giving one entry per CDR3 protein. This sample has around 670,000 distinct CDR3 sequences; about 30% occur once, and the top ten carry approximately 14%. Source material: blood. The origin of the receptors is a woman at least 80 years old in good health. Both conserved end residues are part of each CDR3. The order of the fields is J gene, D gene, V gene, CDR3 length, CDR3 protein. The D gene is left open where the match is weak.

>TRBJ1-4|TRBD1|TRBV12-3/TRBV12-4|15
CASSFGTGSSEKLFF
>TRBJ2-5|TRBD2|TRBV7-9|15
CASTLSGGTQETQYF
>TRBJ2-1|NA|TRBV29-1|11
CSVGGYNEQFF
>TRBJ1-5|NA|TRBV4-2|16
CAGSQDHGDNRQPQHF
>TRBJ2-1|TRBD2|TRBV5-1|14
CASTSGDRQNEQFF
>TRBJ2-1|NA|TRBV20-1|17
CSAYGHQAGSGDTEQFF
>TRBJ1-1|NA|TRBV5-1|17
CASSLVPPGQLNTEAFF
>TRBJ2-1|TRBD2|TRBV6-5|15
CASSYVSGGYNEQFF
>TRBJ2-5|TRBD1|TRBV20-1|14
CSATRDRGHSEQYF
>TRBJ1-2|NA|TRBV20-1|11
CSGQRDGGYTF
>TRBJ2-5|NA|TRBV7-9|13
CASSQGFQETQYF
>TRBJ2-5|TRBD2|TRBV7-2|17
CASSLRTSGKARETQYF
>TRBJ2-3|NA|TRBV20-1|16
CSATFGQGLSTDTQYF
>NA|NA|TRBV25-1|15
CASSRQASSYNEQYF
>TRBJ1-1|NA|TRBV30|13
CAVGGRMNTEAFF
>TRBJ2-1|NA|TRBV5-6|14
CASEPGVSYNEQFF
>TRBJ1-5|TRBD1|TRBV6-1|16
CASSLTGVGGNQPQHF
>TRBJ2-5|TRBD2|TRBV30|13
CAWERGGRETQYF
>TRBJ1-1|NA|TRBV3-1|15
CASSQEPSGATEAFF
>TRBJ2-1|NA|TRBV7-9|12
CASMAGTNEQFF
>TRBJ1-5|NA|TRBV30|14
CAWSSMGPNQPQHF
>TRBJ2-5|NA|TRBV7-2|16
CASSLVGTRKSETQYF
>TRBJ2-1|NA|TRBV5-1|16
CASSFGVGGAYNEQFF
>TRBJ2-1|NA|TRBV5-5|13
CASSPQVGNEQFF
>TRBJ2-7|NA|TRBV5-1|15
CASSRGSENTYEQYF
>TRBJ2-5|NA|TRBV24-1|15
CATSDPILKVNEQYF
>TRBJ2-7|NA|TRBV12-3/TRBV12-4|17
CASSLGDGGLSSYEQYF
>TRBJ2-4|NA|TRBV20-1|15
CSARDPGTLSNELYF
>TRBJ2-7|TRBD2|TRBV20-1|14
CSAKRERDLYEQYF
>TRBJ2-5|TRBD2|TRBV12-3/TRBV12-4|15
CASTLAGAHQETQYF
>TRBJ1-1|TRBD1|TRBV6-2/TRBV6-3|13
CASVPRGMTEAFF
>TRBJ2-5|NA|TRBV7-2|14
CASSLGGDAETQYF
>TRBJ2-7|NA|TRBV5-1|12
CASSLGQYEQYF
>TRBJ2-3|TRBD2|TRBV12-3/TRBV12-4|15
CVSSLTGGRADTQYF
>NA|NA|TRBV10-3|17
CAISEEGPSGSYNEQYF
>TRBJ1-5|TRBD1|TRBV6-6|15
CASSPGTGFTEPQHF
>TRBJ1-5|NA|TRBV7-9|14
CASSLGLSDQPQHF
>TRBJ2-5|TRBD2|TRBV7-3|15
CASGTSGGPGETQYF
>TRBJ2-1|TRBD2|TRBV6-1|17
CASSRWTSGGYRNEQFF
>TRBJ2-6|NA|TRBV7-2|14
CASSLPRGANVLTF
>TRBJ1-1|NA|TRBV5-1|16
CASSLAGGGSPTEAFF
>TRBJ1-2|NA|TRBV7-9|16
CASSKLQGLVNYGYTF
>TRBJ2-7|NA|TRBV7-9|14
CASSTGTGFYEQYF
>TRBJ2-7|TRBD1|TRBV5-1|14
CASSEGQPPYEQYF
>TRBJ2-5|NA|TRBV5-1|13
CASSLDGDGTQYF
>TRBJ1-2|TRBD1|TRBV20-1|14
CSASEGGGYYGYTF
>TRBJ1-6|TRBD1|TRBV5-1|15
CASSTSTGVNSPLHF
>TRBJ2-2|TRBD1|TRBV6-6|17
CASRRDRTGRNTGELFF
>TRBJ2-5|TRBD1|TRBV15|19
CATSRRGQGRGGDQETQYF
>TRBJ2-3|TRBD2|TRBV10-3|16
CAISWTSGGSTDTQYF
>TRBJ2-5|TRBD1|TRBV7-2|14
CASSRDRGPKTQYF
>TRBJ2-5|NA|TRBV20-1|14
CSAEGSGVQETQYF
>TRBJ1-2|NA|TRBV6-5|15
CASSLTGDPNYGYTF
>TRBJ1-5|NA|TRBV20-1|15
CSARDAREPNQPQHF
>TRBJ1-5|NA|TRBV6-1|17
CASSATSGTHSNQPQHF
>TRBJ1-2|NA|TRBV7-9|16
CASSLGSAATNYGYTF
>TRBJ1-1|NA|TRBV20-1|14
CSASGAALLTEAFF
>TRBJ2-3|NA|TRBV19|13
CATLVLGTDTQYF
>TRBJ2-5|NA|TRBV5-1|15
CASSSPDGGQETQYF